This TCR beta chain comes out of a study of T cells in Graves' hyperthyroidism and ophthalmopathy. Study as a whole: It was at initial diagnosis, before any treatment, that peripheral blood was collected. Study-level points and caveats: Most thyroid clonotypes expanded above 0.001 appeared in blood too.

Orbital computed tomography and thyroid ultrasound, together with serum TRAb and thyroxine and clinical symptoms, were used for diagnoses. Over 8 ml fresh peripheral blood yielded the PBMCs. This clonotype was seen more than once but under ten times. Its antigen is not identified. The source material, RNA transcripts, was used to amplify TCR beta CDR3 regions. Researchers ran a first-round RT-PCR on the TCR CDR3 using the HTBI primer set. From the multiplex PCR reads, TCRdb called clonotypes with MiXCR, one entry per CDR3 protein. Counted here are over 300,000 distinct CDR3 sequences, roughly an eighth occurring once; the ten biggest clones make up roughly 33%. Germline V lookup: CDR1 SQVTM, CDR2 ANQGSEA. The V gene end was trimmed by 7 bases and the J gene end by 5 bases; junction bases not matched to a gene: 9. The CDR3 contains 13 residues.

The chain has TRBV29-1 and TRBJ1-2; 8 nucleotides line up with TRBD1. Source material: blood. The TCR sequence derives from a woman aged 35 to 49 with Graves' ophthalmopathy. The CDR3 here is CSASGTGIYGYTF. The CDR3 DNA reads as TGCAGCGCTTCCGGGACAGGCATTTATGGCTACACCTTC.